This T cell receptor beta chain was identified during a study of blood T cells in healthy people across ages. The study's findings and limits: Estimated diversity, derived from one million T cells, was regarded as an underestimate.

Primers used in a second PCR of roughly 7 to 12 cycles were a sample-barcoded 5' primer and a J-beta primer mix. Each cDNA molecule, via a template-switch adaptor with 12 random nucleotides, was tagged. TCRdb itself ran the 5' RACE reads through MiXCR, one entry per CDR3 protein. There are 1,800,000 or so distinct CDR3 sequences in the sample; around 42% occur only once, and 23% lies in the top ten. This CDR3 region has 13 residues. Trimming removed 0 bases from V and 2 bases from J, with 6 bases in between. Germline CDR1 SGHRS, CDR2 YFSETQ. A note on this clonotype: Its antigen is not known.

Sequenced: blood. The receptor comes from a human donor in good health. The chain couples TRBV5-1 to TRBJ2-7; D is unresolved. This chain's CDR3 is CASSLDLPYEQYF. In DNA form, the CDR3 reads TGCGCCAGCAGCTTGGACTTACCCTACGAGCAGTACTTC.